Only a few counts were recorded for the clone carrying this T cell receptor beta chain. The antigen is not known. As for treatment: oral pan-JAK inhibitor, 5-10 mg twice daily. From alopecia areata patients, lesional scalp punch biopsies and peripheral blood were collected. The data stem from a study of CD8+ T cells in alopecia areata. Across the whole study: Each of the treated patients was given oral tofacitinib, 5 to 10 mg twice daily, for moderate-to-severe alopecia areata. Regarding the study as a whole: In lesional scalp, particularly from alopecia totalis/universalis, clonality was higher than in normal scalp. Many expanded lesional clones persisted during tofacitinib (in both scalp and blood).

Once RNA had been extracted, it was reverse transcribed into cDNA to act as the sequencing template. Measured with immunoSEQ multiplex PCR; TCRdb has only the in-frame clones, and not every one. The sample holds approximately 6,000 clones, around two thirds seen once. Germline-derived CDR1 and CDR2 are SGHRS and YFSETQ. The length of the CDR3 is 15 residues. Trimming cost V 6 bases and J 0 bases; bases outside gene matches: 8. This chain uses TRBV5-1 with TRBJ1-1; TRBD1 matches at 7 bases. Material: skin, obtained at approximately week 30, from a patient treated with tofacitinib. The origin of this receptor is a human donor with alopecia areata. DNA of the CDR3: TGCGCCAGCACCGAGGGACAGCCGCTGAACACTGAAGCTTTCTTT. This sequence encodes CASTEGQPLNTEAFF. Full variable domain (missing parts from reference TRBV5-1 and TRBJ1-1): KAGVTQTPRYLIKTRGQQVTLSCSPISGHRSVSWYQQTPGQGLQFLFEYFSETQRNKGNFPGRFSGRQFSNSRSEMNVSTLELGDSALYLCASTEGQPLNTEAFFGQGTRLTVV.